This is a list of T cell receptor beta chains from one sample in a study of cutaneous CD30+ T cell lymphoproliferative disorder and hepatitis E. The table came from immunoSEQ multiplex PCR; TCRdb's copy has only in-frame clones and leaves some out. The sample has about 1,100 clones; about 86% are singletons. The source material was skin tissue. Receptors originate from a human donor with a cutaneous T cell lymphoproliferative disorder associated with hepatitis E virus. CDR3s include the opening cysteine and the closing phenylalanine or tryptophan. A D gene is named only where the DNA matches it firmly. Size is stated for part of the rows, as once, few or many counts, or as a class when the clone is expanded.

J: TRBJ2-3
size: NA
D: TRBD1
V: TRBV6-4
CDR3: CASSPGGATDTQYF
DNA: TGTGCCAGCAGCCCAGGGGGCGCAACAGATACGCAGTATTTT

J: TRBJ2-7
size: few
D: NA
V: TRBV28
CDR3: CASSLDSYYEQYF
DNA: TGTGCCAGCAGCCTGGACTCCTACTACGAGCAGTACTTC

J: TRBJ1-1
size: few
D: TRBD1
V: TRBV7-2
CDR3: CASSSRTGTGDTEAFF
DNA: TGTGCCAGCAGCTCTCGTACCGGGACAGGGGACACTGAAGCTTTCTTT

J: TRBJ1-1
size: NA
D: NA
V: TRBV2
CDR3: CASSQGRMNTEAFF
DNA: TGTGCCAGCAGTCAGGGGCGGATGAACACTGAAGCTTTCTTT

J: TRBJ2-2
size: NA
D: NA
V: TRBV15
CDR3: CATSRDHGRTNTGELFF
DNA: TGTGCCACCAGCAGAGATCATGGCAGAACAAACACCGGGGAGCTGTTTTTT

J: TRBJ2-3
size: NA
D: TRBD1
V: TRBV28
CDR3: CASSPIGQGYTDTQYF
DNA: TGTGCCAGCAGCCCAATCGGACAGGGTTATACAGATACGCAGTATTTT

J: TRBJ2-7
size: NA
D: TRBD1
V: TRBV2
CDR3: CASSTTRDRQKGESYEQYF
DNA: TGTGCCAGCAGCACTACCCGGGACAGGCAAAAGGGTGAGAGCTACGAGCAGTACTTC

J: TRBJ2-3
size: NA
D: NA
V: TRBV18
CDR3: CASSLRDLGKTDTQYF
DNA: TGTGCCAGCTCTCTCCGGGACTTGGGGAAGACAGATACGCAGTATTTT

J: TRBJ1-3
size: once
D: NA
V: TRBV10-1
CDR3: CASRNHRHTIYF
DNA: TGCGCCAGCCGTAATCATAGGCACACCATATATTTT

J: TRBJ2-7
size: NA
D: NA
V: TRBV5-1
CDR3: CASSLAGSFYEQYF
DNA: TGCGCCAGCAGCTTGGCCGGGAGTTTCTACGAGCAGTACTTC

J: TRBJ2-7
size: NA
D: TRBD1
V: TRBV7-2
CDR3: CASSFGQGAFREQYF
DNA: TGTGCCAGCAGCTTTGGCCAGGGGGCTTTCCGCGAGCAGTACTTC

J: TRBJ2-7
size: NA
D: NA
V: TRBV30
CDR3: CAWRRTASNEQYF
DNA: TGTGCCTGGAGGAGGACAGCTTCAAACGAGCAGTACTTC

J: TRBJ2-7
size: NA
D: TRBD2
V: TRBV30
CDR3: CAWSVAGAYEQYF
DNA: TGTGCCTGGAGTGTAGCGGGGGCCTACGAGCAGTACTTC

J: TRBJ1-1
size: NA
D: NA
V: TRBV11-2
CDR3: CASSLARGVAFF
DNA: TGTGCCAGCAGCTTAGCCAGGGGAGTGGCTTTCTTT

J: TRBJ2-1
size: NA
D: NA
V: TRBV30
CDR3: CAWSTGGLYNEQFF
DNA: TGTGCCTGGTCTACCGGCGGCCTCTACAATGAGCAGTTCTTC

J: TRBJ1-1
size: NA
D: NA
V: TRBV19
CDR3: CASSWATNTEAFF
DNA: TGTGCCAGTAGTTGGGCAACGAACACTGAAGCTTTCTTT

J: TRBJ1-1
size: NA
D: TRBD1
V: TRBV28
CDR3: CASSFRGLGNTEAFF
DNA: TGTGCCAGCAGTTTCAGGGGGCTAGGGAACACTGAAGCTTTCTTT

J: TRBJ2-5
size: NA
D: NA
V: TRBV7-9
CDR3: CASSSQETQYF
DNA: TGTGCCAGCAGCTCCCAAGAGACCCAGTACTTC

J: TRBJ1-4
size: NA
D: TRBD1
V: TRBV6-1
CDR3: CASGRDRGEKLFF
DNA: TGTGCCAGCGGCCGGGACAGAGGTGAAAAACTGTTTTTT

J: TRBJ2-7
size: NA
D: TRBD2
V: TRBV9
CDR3: CASSVEGASGKYEQYF
DNA: TGTGCCAGCAGCGTAGAAGGGGCTAGCGGAAAATACGAGCAGTACTTC

J: TRBJ1-5
size: once
D: NA
V: TRBV18
CDR3: CASSPPTASNQPQHF
DNA: TGTGCCAGCTCACCACCGACAGCTAGCAATCAGCCCCAGCATTTT

J: TRBJ2-6
size: NA
D: NA
V: TRBV7-7
CDR3: CASSYQLVPQSRANVLTF
DNA: TGTGCCAGCAGCTATCAGTTAGTGCCACAAAGTCGGGCCAACGTCCTGACTTTC

J: TRBJ2-7
size: few
D: NA
V: TRBV5-6
CDR3: CASSLRGREYEQYF
DNA: TGTGCCAGCAGCCTCAGGGGCCGGGAGTACGAGCAGTACTTC

J: TRBJ1-1
size: once
D: TRBD1
V: TRBV14
CDR3: CASSRRGTGNTEAFF
DNA: TGTGCCAGCAGCCGACGAGGGACAGGGAATACTGAAGCTTTCTTT

J: TRBJ1-5
size: NA
D: NA
V: TRBV4-3
CDR3: CASSLDRGEGQPQHF
DNA: TGCGCCAGCAGCCTTGATAGGGGAGAGGGTCAGCCCCAGCATTTT

J: TRBJ2-7
size: NA
D: TRBD1
V: TRBV6-5
CDR3: CASSGTGYMDYEQYF
DNA: TGTGCCAGCAGTGGGACAGGGTATATGGACTACGAGCAGTACTTC

J: TRBJ2-1
size: NA
D: NA
V: TRBV7-6
CDR3: CASSGKWGSSYNEQFF
DNA: TGTGCCAGCAGCGGAAAGTGGGGGAGCTCCTACAATGAGCAGTTCTTC

J: TRBJ2-7
size: NA
D: TRBD1
V: TRBV4-1
CDR3: CASSPYWDRGQEQYF
DNA: TGCGCCAGCAGCCCGTATTGGGACAGGGGGCAAGAGCAGTACTTC

J: TRBJ2-1
size: NA
D: NA
V: TRBV7-7
CDR3: CASSLVGTDSYNEQFF
DNA: TGTGCCAGCAGCTTAGTGGGGACTGACTCCTACAATGAGCAGTTCTTC

J: TRBJ2-2
size: NA
D: NA
V: TRBV4-1
CDR3: CASSLRGGAGELFF
DNA: TGCGCCAGCAGCCTCCGAGGGGGGGCCGGGGAGCTGTTTTTT

J: TRBJ2-7
size: few
D: TRBD1
V: TRBV7-9
CDR3: CASSLLGGGEQYF
DNA: TGTGCCAGCAGCTTGCTAGGGGGCGGCGAGCAGTACTTC

J: TRBJ2-7
size: NA
D: TRBD2
V: TRBV25-1
CDR3: CASSDLLADTYEQYF
DNA: TGTGCCAGCAGTGACTTACTAGCGGATACCTACGAGCAGTACTTC

J: TRBJ2-1
size: NA
D: NA
V: TRBV7-2
CDR3: CASSLRYEQFF
DNA: TGTGCCAGCAGCTTAAGGTATGAGCAGTTCTTC

J: TRBJ2-1
size: once
D: NA
V: TRBV11-3
CDR3: CASSQGPTFGNEQFF
DNA: TGTGCCAGCAGCCAGGGACCCACATTCGGCAATGAGCAGTTCTTC

J: TRBJ2-4
size: NA
D: TRBD1
V: TRBV28
CDR3: CASSPKSTTGGYHIQYF
DNA: TGTGCCAGCAGTCCGAAATCAACGACAGGGGGGTATCACATTCAGTACTTC

J: TRBJ2-7
size: few
D: NA
V: TRBV7-8
CDR3: CASSLTAGSFYEQYF
DNA: TGTGCCAGCAGCTTGACTGCCGGGAGCTTCTACGAGCAGTACTTC

J: TRBJ1-6
size: NA
D: TRBD1
V: TRBV6-1
CDR3: CASSEIPIFGTGDSPLHF
DNA: TGTGCCAGCAGTGAAATCCCCATTTTCGGGACAGGGGACTCACCCCTCCACTTT

J: TRBJ1-3
size: NA
D: NA
V: TRBV9
CDR3: CASSVVGFGNTIYF
DNA: TGTGCCAGCAGCGTAGTGGGTTTTGGAAACACCATATATTTT

J: TRBJ2-5
size: NA
D: NA
V: TRBV30
CDR3: CAWSVMGAETQYF
DNA: TGTGCCTGGAGTGTTATGGGAGCGGAGACCCAGTACTTC

J: TRBJ2-2
size: NA
D: TRBD2
V: TRBV7-8
CDR3: CASSFERGANTGELFF
DNA: TGTGCCAGCAGTTTTGAGCGGGGAGCGAACACCGGGGAGCTGTTTTTT

J: TRBJ2-7
size: NA
D: TRBD1
V: TRBV6-5
CDR3: CASSYSSGGSYEQYF
DNA: TGTGCCAGCAGTTACTCGTCAGGGGGCTCCTACGAGCAGTACTTC

J: TRBJ2-5
size: once
D: TRBD1
V: TRBV7-8
CDR3: CVNGQGRETQYF
DNA: TGTGTCAACGGACAGGGAAGAGAGACCCAGTACTTC

J: TRBJ1-1
size: NA
D: NA
V: TRBV19
CDR3: CASSIVRTSEAFF
DNA: TGTGCCAGTAGTATAGTCAGGACATCTGAAGCTTTCTTT

J: TRBJ2-3
size: NA
D: TRBD2
V: TRBV30
CDR3: CAWNSGFAGVGDTQYF
DNA: TGTGCCTGGAATTCGGGTTTCGCGGGAGTGGGAGATACGCAGTATTTT

J: TRBJ2-2
size: NA
D: NA
V: TRBV4-2
CDR3: CASSQDAGNTGELFF
DNA: TGTGCCAGCAGCCAAGATGCAGGTAACACCGGGGAGCTGTTTTTT

J: TRBJ1-1
size: once
D: NA
V: TRBV27
CDR3: CASSFRTNTEAFF
DNA: TGTGCCAGCAGTTTTAGGACGAACACTGAAGCTTTCTTT